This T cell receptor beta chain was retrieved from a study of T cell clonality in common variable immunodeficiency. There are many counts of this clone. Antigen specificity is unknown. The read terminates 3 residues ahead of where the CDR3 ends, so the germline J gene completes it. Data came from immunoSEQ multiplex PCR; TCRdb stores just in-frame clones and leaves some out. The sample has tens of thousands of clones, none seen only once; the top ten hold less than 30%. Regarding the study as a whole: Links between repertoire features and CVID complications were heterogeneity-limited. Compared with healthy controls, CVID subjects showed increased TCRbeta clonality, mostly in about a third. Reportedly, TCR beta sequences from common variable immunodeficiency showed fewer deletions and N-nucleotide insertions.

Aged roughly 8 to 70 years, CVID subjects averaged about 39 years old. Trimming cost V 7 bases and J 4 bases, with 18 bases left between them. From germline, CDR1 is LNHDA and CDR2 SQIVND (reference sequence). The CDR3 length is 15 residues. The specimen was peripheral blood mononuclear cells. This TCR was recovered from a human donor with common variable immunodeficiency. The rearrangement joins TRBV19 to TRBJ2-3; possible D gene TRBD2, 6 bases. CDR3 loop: CASTDRGLRADTQYF. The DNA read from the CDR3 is TGTGCCAGTACCGATCGGGGGTTGAGGGCAGATACG.